The next 10 T cell receptor beta chains were all read from a single sample in a study of cytomegalovirus exposure and HLA in healthy donors. PCR was performed using 60 Vbeta and 13 Jbeta primers. Produced via immunoSEQ multiplex PCR; TCRdb's table is partial and in-frame only. Found here are 110,000 or so clones, roughly three quarters of them singletons; the top ten hold 1% to 1.5%. Specimen: PBMCs. Source of these receptors: a man aged 40-55 years in good health and CMV-seronegative.

In this sample, this clone turned up a few times. This chain uses TRBV5-6 with TRBJ2-2; TRBD2 matches 8 bases. There are 16 residues in the CDR3. The V gene end was trimmed by 0 bases and the J gene end by 7 bases; junction bases not matched to a gene: 8. The V gene's germline CDR1 is SGHDT and CDR2 YYEEEE. CDR3 DNA sequence: TGTGCCAGCAGCTTGGGCGGGGGGCCGGCAGGCGGGGAGCTGTTTTTT. Residues: CASSLGGGPAGGELFF. Drawing the rest from reference TRBV5-6 and TRBJ2-2, the complete variable domain is DAGVTQSPTHLIKTRGQQVTLRCSPKSGHDTVSWYQQALGQGPQFIFQYYEEEERQRGNFPDRFSGHQFPNYSSELNVNALLLGDSALYLCASSLGGGPAGGELFFGEGSRLTVL.

J is TRBJ2-5 and V is TRBV4-2, with TRBD2 matching 9 bases. This CDR3 has 16 residues. Looked up from germline, CDR1 is LGHNA and CDR2 is YNFKEQ. V lost 0 bases, J lost 5 bases, and 7 bases stayed unmatched. In DNA, the CDR3 is TGTGCCAGCAGCCAAGATTGGGTAGCGGGGGTGGAGACCCAGTACTTC. It codes for CASSQDWVAGVETQYF.

The chain is built from TRBV7-9 and TRBJ1-1; 9 bases map to TRBD1. With 3 bases clipped from V and 5 bases from J, the junction kept 10 bases outside the gene matches. Germline CDR1 is SEHNR and CDR2 is FQNEAQ (reference sequence). The CDR3 consists of 16 residues. CDR3 bases: TGTGCCAGCAGCTTCGCCACGACAGGGGGTCGGACTGAAGCTTTCTTT. This translates into CASSFATTGGRTEAFF.

This chain uses TRBV10-1 with TRBJ1-1, with D uncertain. V was cut by 2 bases and J by 5 bases, with 12 bases left in between. The CDR3 spans 14 residues. Germline V CDR1 and CDR2: WNHNN, SYGVQD (reference sequence). Here the CDR3 reads CASSEERVRTEAFF. As DNA, the CDR3 is TGCGCCAGCAGTGAGGAGAGGGTCCGGACTGAAGCTTTCTTT.

The chain joins TRBV12-5 to TRBJ2-1; TRBD2 matches 14 bases. Germline V CDR1 and CDR2: LGHNT, FRNRAP. J was trimmed by 8 bases and V by 0 bases; bases with no gene match: 18. The CDR3 has 21 amino acids. DNA for the CDR3: TGTGCTAGTGGTTTGGTACCCGTGACTAGCGGGAGGGCCTGGCTCTCAGATGAGCAGTTCTTC. Amino acid sequence: CASGLVPVTSGRAWLSDEQFF.

This chain connects TRBV30 to TRBJ2-3, with 10 bases matching TRBD2. The CDR3 loop spans 16 amino acids. V was clipped by 5 bases and J by 6 bases; unmatched bases: 14. Germline CDR1 and CDR2: GTSNPN and SVGIG (reference sequence). CDR3 nucleotides: TGTGCCTGGGCTCCTGGGCTAGCGGGAGCGTGGGATACGCAGTATTTT. It is translated as CAWAPGLAGAWDTQYF.

The V gene is TRBV27, the J gene TRBJ1-1; D may be TRBD1 (5 bases). Germline-derived CDR1 and CDR2 are MNHEY and SMNVEV (reference sequence). With 3 bases removed from V and 4 bases from J, the gap between germline ends came to 9 bases. The CDR3 loop spans 13 amino acids. The CDR3 region has the DNA TGTGCCAGCAGTTTTGGGGGGGGCACTGAAGCTTTCTTT. It translates to CASSFGGGTEAFF.

In its sample, this clone was seen once. V gene TRBV7-9 combines with J gene TRBJ1-6, with 8 bases fitting TRBD1. Per germline, CDR1 SEHNR and CDR2 FQNEAQ (reference sequence). The CDR3 totals 15 residues. V dropped 5 bases and J dropped 3; count of bases not matched to a gene: 3. CDR3 sequence: CASSQTGVYNSPLHF. DNA for the CDR3: TGTGCCAGCAGCCAGACAGGGGTCTATAATTCACCCCTCCACTTT.

DNA of the CDR3: TGTGCCAGTAGTCCCCGGGATCTGACCTACGAGCAGTACTTC. It specifies CASSPRDLTYEQYF. The chain joins TRBV19 to TRBJ2-7; TRBD2 is a possible D gene (5 bases). V lost 5 bases, J lost 2 bases, and 13 bases lay in between. The germline V gene has CDR1 LNHDA and CDR2 SQIVND (reference sequence). The CDR3 is 14 residues long.

The rearrangement links TRBV18 to TRBJ1-4, with D maybe TRBD1 (5 bases). The CDR3 extends over 13 amino acids. Germline-derived CDR1 and CDR2 are KGHSH and LQKENI. Trimming pared 7 bases from V and 6 bases from J, leaving 12 bases between. CDR3 in DNA: TGTGCCAGCTTCGGGCAGGGCGATGAAAAACTGTTTTTT. Translating gives CASFGQGDEKLFF. Combining the CDR3 with reference TRBV18 and TRBJ1-4 gives the whole variable domain NAGVMQNPRHLVRRRGQEARLRCSPMKGHSHVYWYRQLPEEGLKFMVYLQKENIIDESGMPKERFSAEFPKEGPSILRIQQVVRGDSAAYFCASFGQGDEKLFFGSGTQLSVL.